This TCR delta chain came from a study of gamma-delta chains in newborns, infants, children. Study at large: Microbial exposure reportedly drives polyclonal innate γδ T cell expansion after birth.

Turning to this clone: The likely explanation is a read error, given a far larger clone one base away.

Germline values: CDR1 GEAIGNYY, CDR2 EKD. The CDR3 runs to 18 residues. With 3 bases clipped from V and 1 base from J, the junction kept 13 bases outside the gene matches. TCRdb re-called the reads through CATT. The sample has fewer than 3,500 delta-chain clones, around 3.9% seen once. The chain links TRDV2 to TRDJ2; 7 nucleotides align to TRDD3. The sample consisted of blood. This TCR derives from a child who was a newborn, infant or young child, either healthy, febrile or measles-vaccinated (not recorded which). The CDR3 coding sequence is TGTGCCTGTGACCCATTACTGGGGCCAGACCATTTGACAGCACAACTCTTCTTT. This codes for CACDPLLGPDHLTAQLFF.